This passage covers 27 T cell receptor beta chains from one sample sequenced in a study of sequential checkpoint blockade in melanoma. Sequenced by immunoSEQ multiplex PCR; TCRdb stores in-frame clones only, minus some. The sample includes over 2,500 clones, 19% of them seen just once. Regarding treatment: randomized to nivolumab then ipilimumab (arm A) or the reverse (arm B). The sequences come from tumor tissue (inferred from file names), collected from a patient given nivolumab and ipilimumab in sequence. All receptors come from a human donor with melanoma.

This clone was observed a few times. This chain joins TRBV6-8 and TRBJ2-1; 8 positions agree with TRBD2. CDR1 and CDR2 (germline): MNHGY, SAAAGT. Trimming took 3 bases from V and 6 from J; bases not matched to a gene: 7. The CDR3 has 15 amino acids. CDR3 nucleotide sequence: TGTGCCAGCAGTTATAATCCAGCGGGAGCCAATGAGCAGTTCTTC. Translated: CASSYNPAGANEQFF.

J is TRBJ2-1 and V is TRBV5-1; 12 bases fit TRBD1. The CDR3 covers 14 residues. The germline V gene has CDR1 SGHRS and CDR2 YFSETQ. V lost 7 bases, J lost 8 bases, and 7 bases stayed unmatched. In nucleotides, the CDR3 is TGCGCCAGCGGGACAGGGGGCGTGCGGGATGAGCAGTTCTTC. Translated: CASGTGGVRDEQFF.

In its sample, this clone is medium-sized. The V gene is TRBV28, the J gene TRBJ1-1, with D perhaps matching TRBD1 (5 bases). The germline V and J ends were trimmed by 3 bases and 7 bases, with 15 bases remaining between them. The CDR3 is made up of 14 amino acids. Per the germline V gene, CDR1 is MDHEN and CDR2 is SYDVKM. CDR3 nucleotide sequence: TGTGCCAGCAGTTTTGGGCGGGGGATCGGTGAAGCTTTCTTT. Translating it yields CASSFGRGIGEAFF.

In this sample, this clone turned up a few times. The rearrangement links TRBV30 to TRBJ1-1, with 9 bases that match TRBD1. The germline gives CDR1 GTSNPN, CDR2 SVGIG (reference sequence). CDR3 size: 14 residues. J gave up 4 bases and V 3 bases, and 6 bases lay outside the gene matches. The DNA for the CDR3 is TGTGCCTGGAGGCTTGGGACAGGGCGCACTGAAGCTTTCTTT. It specifies CAWRLGTGRTEAFF. Full variable domain (remainder filled in from reference TRBV30 and TRBJ1-1): SQTIHQWPATLVQPVGSPLSLECTVEGTSNPNLYWYRQAAGRGLQLLFYSVGIGQISSEVPQNLSASRPQDRQFILSSKKLLLSDSGFYLCAWRLGTGRTEAFFGQGTRLTVV.

This clone appeared a few times. The chain links TRBV28 to TRBJ2-5; D is undetermined. The germline V and J ends were trimmed by 3 bases and 2 bases, with 10 bases remaining between them. Germline loops: CDR1 MDHEN, CDR2 SYDVKM. CDR3 size: 14 residues. The CDR3 is CASSFYDNQETQYF. Written as DNA, the CDR3 is TGTGCCAGCAGTTTCTATGACAATCAAGAGACCCAGTACTTC.

The chain is built from TRBV18 and TRBJ1-2; D not certain. CDR1 and CDR2 (germline): KGHSH, LQKENI. Trimming left V 6 bases short and J 4 bases short, with 21 bases between. The CDR3 is 16 residues long. The CDR3 sequence is CASSPTADGPSYGYTF. The DNA for the CDR3 is TGTGCCAGCTCGCCCACCGCAGACGGGCCAAGCTATGGCTACACCTTC. Complete variable domain (other parts from reference TRBV18 and TRBJ1-2): NAGVMQNPRHLVRRRGQEARLRCSPMKGHSHVYWYRQLPEEGLKFMVYLQKENIIDESGMPKERFSAEFPKEGPSILRIQQVVRGDSAAYFCASSPTADGPSYGYTFGSGTRLTVV.

The sample holds a few counts of this clone. The rearrangement joins TRBV11-3 to TRBJ2-2; a possible D gene is TRBD2 (6 bases). The CDR3 length is 16 residues. The germline V gene encodes CDR1 SGHNT and CDR2 YENEEA. Trimming stripped 1 base from V and 7 bases from J, with 16 bases between. Here the CDR3 reads CASSLGVSGRIGELFF. The CDR3 nucleotides are TGTGCCAGCAGCTTAGGGGTTTCAGGGAGGATCGGGGAGCTGTTTTTT. The entire variable domain, with the rest obtained from reference TRBV11-3 and TRBJ2-2, is as follows: EAGVVQSPRYKIIEKKQPVAFWCNPISGHNTLYWYLQNLGQGPELLIRYENEEAVDDSQLPKDRFSAERLKGVDSTLKIQPAELGDSAVYLCASSLGVSGRIGELFFGEGSRLTVL.

This clone rates as medium-sized (0.01 to 0.1%). The gene calls are TRBV11-3 and TRBJ1-4; 8 nucleotides match TRBD1. V lost 5 bases to trimming and J lost 6 bases; unmatched junction nucleotides: 8. Germline-derived CDR1 and CDR2 are SGHNT and YENEEA. The CDR3 loop spans 15 amino acids. Here the CDR3 reads CASSPRQGADEKLFF. CDR3 nucleotides: TGTGCCAGCAGCCCTCGTCAGGGGGCGGATGAAAAACTGTTTTTT.

The chain combines TRBV19 with TRBJ2-2; D is unresolved. In germline, CDR1 is LNHDA, CDR2 SQIVND (reference sequence). CDR3 length: 15 residues. V was clipped by 7 bases and J by 3 bases, with 15 bases between them. CDR3: CASNPIVGYTGELFF. Here the CDR3 DNA reads TGTGCCAGTAACCCGATAGTTGGGTACACCGGGGAGCTGTTTTTT.

This clone was seen only a few times. J is TRBJ2-5 and V is TRBV6-8, with D perhaps matching TRBD2 (6 bases). CDR3 length: 15 amino acids. Trimming pared 4 bases from V and 5 bases from J, leaving 17 bases between. Germline values: CDR1 MNHGY, CDR2 SAAAGT. CDR3 in DNA: TGTGCCAGCAGTTCTCCTCGGGGGTTAGGGGAGACCCAGTACTTC. Protein: CASSSPRGLGETQYF.

The sample holds a few counts of this clone. This sequence joins TRBV9 and TRBJ2-1; 12 bases agree with TRBD2. The CDR3 length is 15 residues. Germline assignment: CDR1 SGDLS and CDR2 YYNGEE. The J segment lost 10 bases and the V segment lost 0 bases, leaving 5 bases of the junction unmatched. The CDR3 sequence is CASSVASGRAEEQFF. DNA of the CDR3: TGTGCCAGCAGCGTAGCTAGCGGGAGGGCCGAGGAGCAGTTCTTC.

This clone was found a few times. V is TRBV28 and J is TRBJ2-7; the D gene could be TRBD1 or TRBD2 (5 bases each). Germline assignment: CDR1 MDHEN and CDR2 SYDVKM. The length of the CDR3 is 14 residues. Trimming stripped 5 bases from V and 2 bases from J, with 13 bases between. The CDR3 loop reads CASSVGRVTYEQYF. The CDR3 DNA reads TGTGCCAGCAGTGTGGGGCGGGTTACCTACGAGCAGTACTTC. The whole variable domain, filled in from reference TRBV28 and TRBJ2-7, reads DVKVTQSSRYLVKRTGEKVFLECVQDMDHENMFWYRQDPGLGLRLIYFSYDVKMKEKGDIPEGYSVSREKKERFSLILESASTNQTSMYLCASSVGRVTYEQYFGPGTRLTVT.

J is TRBJ2-7 and V is TRBV18; 8 positions match TRBD1. The CDR3 runs to 14 residues. Germline V gives CDR1 KGHSH, CDR2 LQKENI. V shed 6 bases, J shed 2 bases, and the junction held 6 bases outside the gene matches. The CDR3 sequence: CASSTGGIPYEQYF. The CDR3 region has the DNA TGTGCCAGCTCCACAGGGGGGATACCCTACGAGCAGTACTTC.

Relative to its sample, this clone is medium-sized. The rearrangement joins TRBV9 to TRBJ2-2; 9 positions agree with TRBD2. The CDR3 consists of 17 residues. Germline V gene data show CDR1 as SGDLS and CDR2 as YYNGEE. The junction had 7 bases not matched to a gene; V was cut back by 2 bases and J by 2 bases. CDR3 bases: TGTGCCAGCAGCGTTAGGGCTAGCGGGACTAACACCGGGGAGCTGTTTTTT. The encoded protein is CASSVRASGTNTGELFF.

This clone has more than one count but fewer than ten. The chain links TRBV28 to TRBJ2-3; 8 bases are shared with TRBD2. V lost 8 bases and J lost 0; bases outside the gene matches: 13. The CDR3 covers 17 residues. The germline V gene encodes CDR1 MDHEN and CDR2 SYDVKM. The CDR3 coding sequence is TGTGCCAGCTGGCCTTCGCGGGGGGACTCAAGCACAGATACGCAGTATTTT. It codes for CASWPSRGDSSTDTQYF.

This chain connects TRBV14 to TRBJ2-7; 7 bases are shared with TRBD2. Germline assignment: CDR1 SGHDN and CDR2 FVKESK. This CDR3 comprises 14 residues. Trimming cost V 4 bases and J 1 base; bases outside gene matches: 4. The CDR3 region is CASSRLALSYEQYF. CDR3 nucleotides: TGTGCCAGCAGCCGACTAGCCTTATCCTACGAGCAGTACTTC. Looking up the rest from reference TRBV14 and TRBJ2-7 gives the full variable domain: EAGVTQFPSHSVIEKGQTVTLRCDPISGHDNLYWYRRVMGKEIKFLLHFVKESKQDESGMPNNRFLAERTGGTYSTLKVQPAELEDSGVYFCASSRLALSYEQYFGPGTRLTVT.

This chain links TRBV29-1 with TRBJ2-1, with D possibly being TRBD2 (5 bases). CDR1 is SQVTM and CDR2 is ANQGSEA in the germline V gene. V was clipped by 6 bases and J by 5 bases, with 14 bases between them. CDR3 size: 13 residues. The CDR3 DNA follows: TGCAGCGTCGAGGGAATAGGAAACAATGAGCAGTTCTTC. As protein: CSVEGIGNNEQFF.

The chain links TRBV14 to TRBJ2-7; no firm D call. This CDR3 comprises 11 residues. Germline assignment: CDR1 SGHDN and CDR2 FVKESK. The V gene lost 6 bases and the J gene lost 3 bases, with 6 bases spanning the gap. CDR3 sequence: CASSQFYEQYF. The CDR3 coding sequence is TGTGCCAGCAGTCAATTCTACGAGCAGTACTTC.

This clone appeared a few times. The chain couples TRBV6-8 to TRBJ2-3; no firm D call. The CDR3 has 16 residues. Trimming removed 2 bases at V and 0 bases at J, with 12 bases between. Looked up from germline, CDR1 is MNHGY and CDR2 is SAAAGT. The chain's CDR3 is CASSYGSLRSTDTQYF. The CDR3 DNA sequence: TGTGCCAGCAGTTACGGGTCTCTCCGAAGCACAGATACGCAGTATTTT.

By share, this clone ranks as medium-sized. The chain uses TRBV11-3 and TRBJ2-3, with 12 positions matching TRBD2. J was trimmed by 1 base and V by 4 bases; bases with no gene match: 3. This CDR3 is built from 16 residues. Germline-derived CDR1 and CDR2 are SGHNT and YENEEA. CDR3 DNA: TGTGCCAGCAGCTCCCGACTAGCGGGGGGCACAGATACGCAGTATTTT. Protein sequence: CASSSRLAGGTDTQYF.

By frequency in the sample, this clone is large. The chain carries TRBV18 and TRBJ2-1, with TRBD1 identical over 11 bases. CDR1 and CDR2 (germline): KGHSH, LQKENI. With V trimmed by 2 bases and J by 6 bases, 12 bases remained unmatched. The CDR3 totals 18 residues. Here the CDR3 reads CASSPISPGQGAGNEQFF. The CDR3 coding sequence is TGTGCCAGCTCACCAATATCGCCCGGACAGGGGGCCGGCAATGAGCAGTTCTTC.

This clone was observed a handful of times. V and J are TRBV30 and TRBJ2-7, with D perhaps TRBD1 (7 bases). Trimming stripped 5 bases from V and 0 bases from J, with 14 bases between. This CDR3 comprises 14 residues. The germline V gene has CDR1 GTSNPN and CDR2 SVGIG (reference sequence). In nucleotides, the CDR3 is TGTGCCTGGGTCCGCGGGACAGCCTCCTACGAGCAGTACTTC. The encoded protein is CAWVRGTASYEQYF.

This clone was counted a few times. The chain has TRBV11-3 and TRBJ1-5; 7 bases agree with TRBD1. Germline CDR1 and CDR2: SGHNT and YENEEA. The CDR3 is 15 residues long. V gave up 5 bases and J gave up 6 bases; unmatched junction bases: 10. The CDR3: CASSPLTGSSQPQHF. CDR3 in DNA: TGTGCCAGCAGCCCCCTGACAGGGTCAAGTCAGCCCCAGCATTTT.

The chain couples TRBV19 to TRBJ1-2, with D possibly TRBD1 on 6 matching bases. The CDR3 loop spans 15 amino acids. The V and J ends lost 3 bases and 3 bases respectively, with 14 bases between them. Germline lookup yields CDR1 LNHDA and CDR2 SQIVND (reference sequence). CDR3 loop: CASSIATGTDYGYTF. In DNA form, the CDR3 reads TGTGCCAGTAGTATCGCTACAGGGACGGACTATGGCTACACCTTC.

This clone appeared a few times. This chain uses TRBV11-3 with TRBJ2-1, with 13 bases fitting TRBD2. CDR3 length: 18 residues. With 6 bases clipped from V and 1 base from J, the junction kept 9 bases outside the gene matches. The germline V gene has CDR1 SGHNT and CDR2 YENEEA. The CDR3 region is CASSRTSGSSGSYNEQFF. In DNA form, the CDR3 reads TGTGCCAGCAGTCGGACTAGCGGGAGCTCCGGTTCCTACAATGAGCAGTTCTTC.

This clone is medium-sized in the sample. This rearrangement joins TRBV11-3 to TRBJ2-7; 9 positions agree with TRBD1. CDR1 SGHNT and CDR2 YENEEA come from the germline V gene. The V and J ends lost 3 bases and 2 bases, in that order; junction bases with no gene match: 5. The CDR3 has 15 amino acids. CDR3 protein: CASSLLGTGTYEQYF. The CDR3 coding sequence is TGTGCCAGCAGCTTGTTGGGGACAGGGACCTACGAGCAGTACTTC.

This clone was counted between two and nine times. The chain uses TRBV6-8 and TRBJ2-7; 11 nucleotides agree with TRBD1. There are 16 residues in the CDR3. CDR1 and CDR2 from the germline V gene are MNHGY and SAAAGT. Unmatched junction bases numbered 8, after V lost 6 bases and J lost 1 base. The CDR3 DNA is TGTGCCAGCAGCCTGGACAGGGGGCGATCTTCCTACGAGCAGTACTTC. Translated: CASSLDRGRSSYEQYF.